These T cell receptor beta chains were read from a single sample in a study of blood T cell repertoires in COVID-19. The protocol was immunoSEQ multiplex PCR, while the TCRdb copy is restricted to in-frame clones and leaves out a portion. The sample yields 120,000 to 150,000 clones, about 87% seen once. Material: peripheral blood. These receptors were taken from a man at least 80 years old with acute or convalescent COVID-19. Both conserved end residues are part of each CDR3. Fields, in order: clone size, V gene, J gene, D gene, CDR3 DNA, CDR3 protein. D genes are given only for firm matches. Clone size appears in some rows only: once, few, many, or a class for an expanded clone.

once	TRBV6-5	TRBJ2-3	-	TGTGCCAGTAAGGGACAAACGACCGCAGATACGCAGTATTTT	CASKGQTTADTQYF
-	TRBV10-3	TRBJ1-1	-	TGTGCCATCAGTGATCCCACGAGACACGCGAATTGGATGAACACTGAAGCTTTCTTT	CAISDPTRHANWMNTEAFF
-	TRBV12-5	TRBJ2-7	-	TGTGCTAGTGGTTTGGATGGAGGCGAGCAGTACTTC	CASGLDGGEQYF
once	TRBV14	TRBJ2-5	TRBD2	TGTGCCAGCAGCCTCGGACTAGCGGGGGTCCAAGAGACCCAGTACTTC	CASSLGLAGVQETQYF
-	TRBV5-4	TRBJ2-7	TRBD2	TGTGCCAGCAGCCGACCCATCGGGGGGGCCTACGAGCAGTACTTC	CASSRPIGGAYEQYF
-	TRBV6-5	TRBJ1-2	TRBD1	TGTGCCAGCAGTCGACAGGGAGGTGGCTACACCTTC	CASSRQGGGYTF
-	TRBV18	TRBJ1-1	-	TGTGCCAGCCCGCCGCGCAGGGACACTGAAGCTTTCTTT	CASPPRRDTEAFF
-	TRBV11-2	TRBJ2-7	TRBD1	TGTGCCAGCAGCTTAGTGGGGGGCAGGGGGCACGAGCAGTACTTC	CASSLVGGRGHEQYF
once	TRBV5-4	TRBJ1-1	TRBD1	TGTGCCAGCAGCTTACAGGGGGCGGAAACTGAAGCTTTCTTT	CASSLQGAETEAFF
few	TRBV19	TRBJ1-5	-	TGTGCCAGTAATACAGGGTTATTGTCGCCCCAGCATTTT	CASNTGLLSPQHF
-	TRBV18	TRBJ2-2	-	TGTGCCAGCTCGCGGCAGAACACCGGGGAGCTGTTTTTT	CASSRQNTGELFF
-	TRBV11-2	TRBJ2-1	-	TGTGCCAGCAGCTTAGATAGCGGCACATACAATGAGCAGTTCTTC	CASSLDSGTYNEQFF
once	TRBV3-1/TRBV3-2	TRBJ1-1	-	TGTGCCAGCAGCCAAGAACAGGGCAACACTGAAGCTTTCTTT	CASSQEQGNTEAFF
-	TRBV9	TRBJ1-1	TRBD1	TGTGCCAGCAGCGTAGATTCCGGGAGGGGGCCTGAAGCTTTCTTT	CASSVDSGRGPEAFF
-	TRBV7-9	TRBJ2-1	TRBD2	TGTGCCTTTCTAGCGGGAGTGGGGAATGAGCAGTTCTTC	CAFLAGVGNEQFF
-	TRBV15	TRBJ2-7	TRBD1	TGTGCCACCTCAACAGACAGGGTCAGGGTCTACGAGCAGTACTTC	CATSTDRVRVYEQYF
-	TRBV5-1	TRBJ2-7	-	TGCGCCAGCAGCTTGTCAGGGACAATTGCCTACGAGCAGTACTTC	CASSLSGTIAYEQYF
-	TRBV5-1	TRBJ2-3	TRBD2	TGCGCCAGCAGCTCCGGGACTAGCGGGTCGGTGGATACGCAGTATTTT	CASSSGTSGSVDTQYF
-	TRBV19	TRBJ2-1	TRBD1	TGTGCCAGTAGTGTACGGGACAGCAACAATGAGCAGTTCTTC	CASSVRDSNNEQFF
few	TRBV9	TRBJ1-3	-	TGTGCCAGCAGCGTAGAAGGTGGGGCAGGGGTTCGGAACACCATATATTTT	CASSVEGGAGVRNTIYF
-	TRBV27	TRBJ2-2	TRBD1	TGTGCCAGCAGTCTATCATCAGGGGGCCAGAACACCGGGGAGCTGTTTTTT	CASSLSSGGQNTGELFF
-	TRBV5-1	TRBJ2-5	TRBD1	TGCGCCAGCAGCTCCACCGGGACAGTTTTCGGGGAGACCCAGTACTTC	CASSSTGTVFGETQYF
-	TRBV28	TRBJ1-1	-	TGTGCCAGCAGTTTGCTAACAGGGAAGAACACTGAAGCTTTCTTT	CASSLLTGKNTEAFF
few	TRBV25-1	TRBJ2-1	-	TGTGCCAGCAGTGAACCCGCTAGCGCCGTACAAGGGGTCAATGAGCAGTTCTTC	CASSEPASAVQGVNEQFF
-	TRBV28	TRBJ1-3	TRBD1	TGTGCCAGCACGGGACAGGGGGCGCTGGGAAACACCATATATTTT	CASTGQGALGNTIYF
-	TRBV7-2	TRBJ2-7	-	TGTGCCAGCAGCTTAGTGGCCTCCTACGAGCAGTACTTC	CASSLVASYEQYF
-	TRBV6-6	TRBJ1-1	-	TGTGCCAGCAGTCCCCTCGGGGCGGGAGAAGCTTTCTTT	CASSPLGAGEAFF
-	TRBV19	TRBJ1-2	TRBD1	TGTGCCAGTAGTACCGGGACAGTGTGGGATGGCTACACCTTC	CASSTGTVWDGYTF
-	TRBV28	TRBJ2-2	-	TGTGCCAGCAACCAAGACAGCACCGGGGAGCTGTTTTTT	CASNQDSTGELFF
-	TRBV6-5	TRBJ2-3	TRBD2	TGTGCCAGCAGTTACTACCGGCGGGAGGGCTCGGATACGCAGTATTTT	CASSYYRREGSDTQYF
-	TRBV7-9	TRBJ2-3	TRBD2	TGTGCCAGCAGCTTAAGGGGACTAGCGGGAGGAGATACGCAGTATTTT	CASSLRGLAGGDTQYF
-	TRBV3-1/TRBV3-2	TRBJ1-2	-	TGTGCCACTAAACAGGCGCCCCTAGATGGCTACACCTTC	CATKQAPLDGYTF
-	TRBV20-1	TRBJ1-1	-	TGCAGTGCTAGACGGAACACTGAAGCTTTCTTT	CSARRNTEAFF
few	TRBV30	TRBJ2-5	-	TGTGCCTGGAGTGTCCAAGGGGCAGAGACCCAGTACTTC	CAWSVQGAETQYF
-	TRBV19	TRBJ1-6	-	TGTGCCAGTAGTACTCTCGGGACTAAACGGGGATCACCCCTCCACTTT	CASSTLGTKRGSPLHF
-	TRBV3-1/TRBV3-2	TRBJ2-1	TRBD2	TGTGCCAGCAACAAAATAGCGGGAGTTTCCGAGCAGTTCTTC	CASNKIAGVSEQFF
-	TRBV19	TRBJ1-5	TRBD1	TGTGCCAGTAGGCGGACAGGGGCTAGCAATCAGCCCCAGCATTTT	CASRRTGASNQPQHF
-	TRBV3-1/TRBV3-2	TRBJ1-6	-	TGTGCCAGCAGCAAAGCATCCGGGAGGCTTTATAATTCACCCCTCCACTTT	CASSKASGRLYNSPLHF
-	TRBV7-3	TRBJ1-2	TRBD1	TGTGCCAGCAGCTTAACAGGACAGGACTCGTGGACCTTC	CASSLTGQDSWTF
-	TRBV7-9	TRBJ1-6	TRBD1	TGTGCCAGCAGCCAAGGGGACAGGTATAATTCACCCCTCCACTTT	CASSQGDRYNSPLHF
few	TRBV7-2	TRBJ1-2	TRBD1	TGTGCCAGCAGCTTCGGACAGGGCCCCTATGGCTACACCTTC	CASSFGQGPYGYTF
-	TRBV18	TRBJ1-2	-	TGTGCCAGCTCCCAGGACAGCTATGGCTACACCTTC	CASSQDSYGYTF
-	TRBV18	TRBJ2-6	-	TGTGCCAGCTCACCGGGACTTTCCATGATTGGCTCTGGGGCCAACGTCCTGACTTTC	CASSPGLSMIGSGANVLTF
once	TRBV5-1	TRBJ2-5	TRBD1	TGCGCCAGCACCCAAGGACAGGGCTATGAGACCCAGTACTTC	CASTQGQGYETQYF
-	TRBV7-8	TRBJ2-1	-	TGTGCCAGCAGCCAGCGGACTGGCTACAATGAGCAGTTCTTC	CASSQRTGYNEQFF
-	TRBV2	TRBJ1-5	-	TGTGCCAGCAACCGAGATTATAGCAATCAGCCCCAGCATTTT	CASNRDYSNQPQHF
-	TRBV7-2	TRBJ2-3	TRBD2	TGTGCCAGCAGCTTAGGGCTAGCGGGGTATACGCAGTATTTT	CASSLGLAGYTQYF
-	TRBV15	TRBJ2-7	TRBD1	TGTGCCACCAGGGAAAGACAGGGGTTAACCTACGAGCAGTACTTC	CATRERQGLTYEQYF
-	TRBV4-1	TRBJ2-7	-	TGCGCCAGCAGCCAAGTCACAGGGAACTACGAGCAGTACTTC	CASSQVTGNYEQYF
-	TRBV5-1	TRBJ1-3	-	TGCGCCAGCAGCGGGGGGAACACTGGAAACACCATATATTTT	CASSGGNTGNTIYF
-	TRBV6-5	TRBJ2-7	-	TGTGCCAGCAGTCGACAGGACGCGGGGGACGAGCAGTACTTC	CASSRQDAGDEQYF
-	TRBV11-3	TRBJ1-1	-	TGTGCCAGCAGTGAGACGGGGGTAACTGAAGCTTTCTTT	CASSETGVTEAFF
-	TRBV5-1	TRBJ1-1	-	TGCGCCAGCAGCCTCACTTGGGGGGTCACTGAAGCTTTCTTT	CASSLTWGVTEAFF
-	TRBV4-1	TRBJ1-2	-	TGCGCCAGCAGCCAAGAGAACAGGGCTAGTGGCTACACCTTC	CASSQENRASGYTF
-	TRBV3-1/TRBV3-2	TRBJ1-6	TRBD1	TGTGCCAGCAGCCAAGGGACAGGGAATTCACCCCTCCACTTT	CASSQGTGNSPLHF
-	TRBV4-2	TRBJ1-5	-	TGTGCCAGCAGCCAACTATCCAGCGGCAATCAGCCCCAGCATTTT	CASSQLSSGNQPQHF